This T cell receptor (beta chain) was sequenced for a study of OX40 agonist ivuxolimab in advanced cancers. As for the study in general: At 82.7% male, the cohort had a mean age of about 60 years, ranging from about 20 to 80. Partial response was recorded in three patients: one hepatocellular carcinoma and two cutaneous melanoma cases. Findings and caveats of the study: CD8+ T cells showed, on average, more clonal expansion than CD4+ cells.

TCRdb keeps only in-frame clones here, not all; method: immunoSEQ multiplex PCR. Here the sample spans tens of thousands of clones, around 86% being singletons. The CDR3 covers 14 residues. With 5 bases clipped from V and 5 bases from J, the junction kept 4 bases outside the gene matches. Germline CDR1 is MNHEY and CDR2 is SVGAGI. A word on this clone: The antigen is undetermined.

Blood got drawn at baseline, again on cycle 4 day 1, and then on cycle 7 day 1. This chain uses TRBV6-5 with TRBJ2-5, with 11 nucleotides matching TRBD2. The sequenced sample was CD4+ or CD8+ T cells sorted from blood, obtained in a trial of the OX40 agonist ivuxolimab. This TCR came from an adult with an advanced solid tumor such as melanoma, head and neck, liver or kidney cancer. CDR3 in amino acids: CASSRVAGGETQYF. The CDR3 region has the DNA TGTGCCAGCAGTCGGGTAGCGGGAGGGGAGACCCAGTACTTC.